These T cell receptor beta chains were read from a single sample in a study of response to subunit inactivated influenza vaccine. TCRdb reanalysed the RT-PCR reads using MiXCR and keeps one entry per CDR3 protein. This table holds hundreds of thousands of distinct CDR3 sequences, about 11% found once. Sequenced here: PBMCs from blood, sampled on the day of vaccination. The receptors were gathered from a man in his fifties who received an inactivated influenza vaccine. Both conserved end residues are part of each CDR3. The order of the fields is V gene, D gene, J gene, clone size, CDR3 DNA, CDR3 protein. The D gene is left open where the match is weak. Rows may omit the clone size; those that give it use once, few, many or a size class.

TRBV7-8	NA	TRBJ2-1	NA	TGTGCCAGCAGCTTAGCGCGTATCGGGGCCGAGAACAATGAGCAGTTCTTC	CASSLARIGAENNEQFF
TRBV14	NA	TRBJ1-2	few	TGTGCCAGCAGCCTCTCTCCCTCTTATGGCTACACCTTC	CASSLSPSYGYTF
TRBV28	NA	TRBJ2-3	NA	TGTGCCAGCATATCAGCTGGGTCCACAGATACGCAGTATTTT	CASISAGSTDTQYF
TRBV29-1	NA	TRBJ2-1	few	TGCAGCGTTGAACGGGGGGCGATGATTGAGCAGTTCTTC	CSVERGAMIEQFF
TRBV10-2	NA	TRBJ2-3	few	TGCGCCAGCAGTGAGGGTGTATCTAGCACAGATACGCAGTATTTT	CASSEGVSSTDTQYF
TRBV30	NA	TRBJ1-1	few	TGTGCCTGGAGGGGGATGGGGCGGACTGAAGCTTTCTTT	CAWRGMGRTEAFF
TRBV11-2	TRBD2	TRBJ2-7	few	TGTGCCAGCAGCGGCTTAGCGGGGGATCTCTACGAGCAGTACTTC	CASSGLAGDLYEQYF
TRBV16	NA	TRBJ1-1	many	TGTGCCAGCAGCCAGGGATCGGGCACTGAAGCTTTCTTT	CASSQGSGTEAFF
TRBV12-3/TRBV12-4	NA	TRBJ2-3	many	TGTGCCAGCAGCAGGACGTCAGATACGCAGTATTTT	CASSRTSDTQYF
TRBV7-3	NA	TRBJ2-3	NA	TGTGCCAGCAGCTTCGTGAGCTCGAGCGTTGATACGCAGTATTTT	CASSFVSSSVDTQYF
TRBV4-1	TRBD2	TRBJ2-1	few	TGCGCCAGCAGCCAAGTTCGGGGTCGCGGGGGGGCTATCTATGAGCAGTTCTTC	CASSQVRGRGGAIYEQFF
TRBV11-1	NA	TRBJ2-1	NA	TGTGCCAGCAGCTTTTTAGCGAGGTGGCGGGGAAGCTCCTACAATGAGCAGTTCTTC	CASSFLARWRGSSYNEQFF
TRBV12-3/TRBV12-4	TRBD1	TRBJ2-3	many	TGTGCCAGCAGTAGACAGGGGAGGAATACGCAGTATTTT	CASSRQGRNTQYF
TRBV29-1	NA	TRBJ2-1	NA	TGCAGCGTTGGAACCCCCAGGAATGAGCAGTTCTTC	CSVGTPRNEQFF
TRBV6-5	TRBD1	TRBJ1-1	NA	TGTGCCAGCAGTTACTCCCTGGACAGGGGGCCTACTGAAGCTTTCTTT	CASSYSLDRGPTEAFF
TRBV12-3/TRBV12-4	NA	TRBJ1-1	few	TGTGCCAGCAGTTTCGGACTTACTGAAGCTTTCTTT	CASSFGLTEAFF
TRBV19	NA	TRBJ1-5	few	TGTGCCAGTAGTATAGACAGGACTCAGCCCCAGCATTTT	CASSIDRTQPQHF
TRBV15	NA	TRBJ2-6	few	TGTGCCACCAGCAGAGACCAGGCCTCTGGGGCCAACGTCCTGACTTTC	CATSRDQASGANVLTF
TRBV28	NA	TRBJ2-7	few	TGTGCCACCAGGGGAGGGGGCAGGTACGAGCAGTACTTC	CATRGGGRYEQYF
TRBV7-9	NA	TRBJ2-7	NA	TGTGCCAGCAGCCCGCCGCGGCAGCTCGAGCAGTACTTC	CASSPPRQLEQYF
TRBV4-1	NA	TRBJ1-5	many	TGCGCCAGCAGCCAAGCGCAGGGTAATCAGCCCCAGCATTTT	CASSQAQGNQPQHF
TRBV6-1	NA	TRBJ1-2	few	TGTGCCAGCAGTGAAGCACAGATCTATGGCTACACCTTC	CASSEAQIYGYTF
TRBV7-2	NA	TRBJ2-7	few	TGTGCCAGCCAACGAGGTGGGGGCAGGGTGGTCTACGAGCAGTACTTC	CASQRGGGRVVYEQYF
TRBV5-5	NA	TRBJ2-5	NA	TGTGCCAGCAGCTATGGAACTCAAGAGACCCAGTACTTC	CASSYGTQETQYF
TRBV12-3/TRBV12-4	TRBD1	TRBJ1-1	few	TGTGCCAGCAGCGGGACAGGGTACGACACTGAAGCTTTCTTT	CASSGTGYDTEAFF
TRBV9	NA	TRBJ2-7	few	TGTGCCAGCAGCGTAGGACCCCCTGACGAGCAGTACTTC	CASSVGPPDEQYF
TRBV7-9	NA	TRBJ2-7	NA	TGTGCCAGCAGCTTAAAAGGCGAGGGCCCCTGGGTGCAGTACTTC	CASSLKGEGPWVQYF
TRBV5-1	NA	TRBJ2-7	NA	TGCGCCAGCAGCTTAACGCTCGGTCAGGCCTACGAGCAGTACTTC	CASSLTLGQAYEQYF
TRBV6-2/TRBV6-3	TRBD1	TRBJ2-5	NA	TGTGCCAGCAGATGGACAGGTTGGGAGACCCAGTACTTC	CASRWTGWETQYF
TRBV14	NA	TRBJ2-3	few	TGTGCCAGCAGCCAATTAGACGTAGATACGCAGTATTTT	CASSQLDVDTQYF
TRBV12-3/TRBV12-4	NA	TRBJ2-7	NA	TGTGCCAGCAGCCCCTTCGAGCAGGCCTACGAGCAGTACTTC	CASSPFEQAYEQYF
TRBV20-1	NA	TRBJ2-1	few	TGCAGTGCTAGTAAGGGGAATGAGCAGTTCTTC	CSASKGNEQFF
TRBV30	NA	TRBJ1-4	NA	TGTGCCTGGAGAGGGCAGGAGAATGAAAAACTGTTTTTT	CAWRGQENEKLFF
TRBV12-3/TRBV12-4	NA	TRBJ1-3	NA	TGTGCCAGCGCCTATTCTGGAAACACCATATATTTT	CASAYSGNTIYF
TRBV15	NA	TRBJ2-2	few	TGTGCCACCAGCCCTAGGGTCGGGGAGCTGTTTTTT	CATSPRVGELFF
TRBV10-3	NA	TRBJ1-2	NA	TGTGCCATCAGTACCCTCGGGGACGCGGGCGGCTACACCTTC	CAISTLGDAGGYTF
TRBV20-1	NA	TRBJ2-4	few	TGCAGTGCCGCCCCGGGTCCGGGCATTCAGTACTTC	CSAAPGPGIQYF
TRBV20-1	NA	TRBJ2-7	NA	TGCAGTGCGATAGATCCCCACGGACTTACCTACGAGCAGTACTTC	CSAIDPHGLTYEQYF
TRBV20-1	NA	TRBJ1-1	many	TGCAGTGCCCGGACAGCCAACACTGAAGCTTTCTTT	CSARTANTEAFF
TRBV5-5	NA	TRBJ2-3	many	TGTGCCAGCAGCTTAAGCTTCTCGAGCACAGATACGCAGTATTTT	CASSLSFSSTDTQYF
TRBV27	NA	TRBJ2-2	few	TGTGCCAGCAGGGTCGGGGCGGACACCGGGGAGCTGTTTTTT	CASRVGADTGELFF
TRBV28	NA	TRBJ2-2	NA	TGTGCCGTTCGGTCCTCGAACACCGGGGAGCTGTTTTTT	CAVRSSNTGELFF
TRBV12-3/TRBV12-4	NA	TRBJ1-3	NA	TGTGCCAGCAGGGAGGGACATCCTGGAAACACCATATATTTT	CASREGHPGNTIYF
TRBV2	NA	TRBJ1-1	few	TGTGCCAGCGGTGGGGGGCGCGGGGCTTTCTTT	CASGGGRGAFF
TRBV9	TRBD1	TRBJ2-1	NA	TGTGCCAGCAGCCCGCCAGGACAGGGCGACTACAATGAGCAGTTCTTC	CASSPPGQGDYNEQFF
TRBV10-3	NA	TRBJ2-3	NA	TGTGCCATCGGTAGCGGTTCGGCAGATACGCAGTATTTT	CAIGSGSADTQYF
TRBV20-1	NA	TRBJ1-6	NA	TGCAGTGCTAAGGGGAGCTCCTATAATTCACCCCTCCACTTT	CSAKGSSYNSPLHF
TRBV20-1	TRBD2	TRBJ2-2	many	TGCAGTGCTAGCTGGCTAGCGGGCACGAACACCGGGGAGCTGTTTTTT	CSASWLAGTNTGELFF
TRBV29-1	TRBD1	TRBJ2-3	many	TGCAGCGTTCCCCAACAGGGGCGGGTAACAGATACGCAGTATTTT	CSVPQQGRVTDTQYF
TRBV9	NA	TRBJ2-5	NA	TGTGCCAGCAGCGGGGGGGGGCCAGGGGAGACCCAGTACTTC	CASSGGGPGETQYF
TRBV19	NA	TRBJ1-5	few	TGTGCCAGTAGTATTGGTCCAGGGGCGCCCAATCAGCCCCAGCATTTT	CASSIGPGAPNQPQHF
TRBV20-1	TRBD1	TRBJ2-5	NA	TGCAGTGCAAGCCAGACAGGGGGCTGGGGAGAGACCCAGTACTTC	CSASQTGGWGETQYF
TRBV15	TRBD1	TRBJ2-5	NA	TGTGCCACCAGCAGAGATTCAGGGGGAGAGACCCAGTACTTC	CATSRDSGGETQYF
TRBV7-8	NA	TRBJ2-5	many	TGTGCCAGCAGCTCTAACAGGGACGAGACCCAGTACTTC	CASSSNRDETQYF
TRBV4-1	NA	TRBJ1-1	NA	TGCGCCAGCAGCCGGGGAGGGCAAGCTTTCTTT	CASSRGGQAFF
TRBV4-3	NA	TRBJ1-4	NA	TGCGCCAGCAGCCAAGATCGGGCAGTGAGAAATGAAAAACTGTTTTTT	CASSQDRAVRNEKLFF
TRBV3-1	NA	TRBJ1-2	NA	TGTGCCAGCAGCCATCAATACGGGGGGCAGGGCTATGGCTACACCTTC	CASSHQYGGQGYGYTF
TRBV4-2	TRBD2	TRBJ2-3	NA	TGTGCCAGCAGCCAGGTCGCTAGCGGGGGGGGCACAGATACGCAGTATTTT	CASSQVASGGGTDTQYF
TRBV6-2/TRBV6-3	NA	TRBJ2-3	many	TGTGCCAGCGGACGAGCAACTGGGGGACTCTTTACGCAGTATTTT	CASGRATGGLFTQYF
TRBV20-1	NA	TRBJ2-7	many	TGCAGTGCTCAAGAGTCAGGATCCTACGAGCAGTACTTC	CSAQESGSYEQYF